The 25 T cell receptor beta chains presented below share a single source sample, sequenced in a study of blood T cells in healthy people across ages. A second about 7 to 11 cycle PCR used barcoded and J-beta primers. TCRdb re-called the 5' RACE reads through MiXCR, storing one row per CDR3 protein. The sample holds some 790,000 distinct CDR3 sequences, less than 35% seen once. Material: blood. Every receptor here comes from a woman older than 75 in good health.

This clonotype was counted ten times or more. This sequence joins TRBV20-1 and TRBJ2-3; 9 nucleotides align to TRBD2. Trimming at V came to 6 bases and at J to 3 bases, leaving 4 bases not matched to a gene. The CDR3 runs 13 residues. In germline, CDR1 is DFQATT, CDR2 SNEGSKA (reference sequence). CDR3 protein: CSAGGGATDTQYF. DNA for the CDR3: TGCAGTGCAGGCGGGGGGGCTACAGATACGCAGTATTTT.

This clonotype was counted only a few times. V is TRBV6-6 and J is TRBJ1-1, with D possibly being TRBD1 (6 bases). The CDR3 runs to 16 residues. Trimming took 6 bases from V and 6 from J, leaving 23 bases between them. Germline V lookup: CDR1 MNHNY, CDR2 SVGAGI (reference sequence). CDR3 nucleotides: TGTGCCAGCAGCTCCTCCTCTACCCCGCGGGGGCCTGAAGCTTTCTTT. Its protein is CASSSSSTPRGPEAFF.

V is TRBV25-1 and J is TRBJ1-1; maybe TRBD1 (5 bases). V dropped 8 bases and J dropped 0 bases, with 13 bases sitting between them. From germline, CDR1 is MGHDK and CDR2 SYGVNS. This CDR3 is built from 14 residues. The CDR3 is CASARGGMNTEAFF. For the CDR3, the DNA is TGTGCCAGCGCGCGGGGGGGGATGAACACTGAAGCTTTCTTT.

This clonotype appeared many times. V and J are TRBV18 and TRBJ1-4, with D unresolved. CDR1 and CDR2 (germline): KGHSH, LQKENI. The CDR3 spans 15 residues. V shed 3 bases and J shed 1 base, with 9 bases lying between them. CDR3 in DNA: TGTGCCAGCTCACCGGCGGCAGAAACTAATGAAAAACTGTTTTTT. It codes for CASSPAAETNEKLFF.

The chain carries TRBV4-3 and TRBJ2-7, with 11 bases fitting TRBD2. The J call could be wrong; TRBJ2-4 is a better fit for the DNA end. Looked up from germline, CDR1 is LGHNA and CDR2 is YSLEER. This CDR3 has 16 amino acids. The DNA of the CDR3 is TGCGCCAGCAGCCAAGATGTGGCTAGCGGGAGGAACATTCAGTACTTC. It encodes CASSQDVASGRNIQYF.

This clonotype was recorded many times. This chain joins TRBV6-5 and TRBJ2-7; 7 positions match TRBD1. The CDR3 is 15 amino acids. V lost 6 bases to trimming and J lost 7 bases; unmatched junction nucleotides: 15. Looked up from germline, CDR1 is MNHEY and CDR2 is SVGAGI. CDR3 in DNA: TGTGCCAGCAGGCCACCCAGGGGGAGCGTCTCGGAGCAGTACTTC. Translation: CASRPPRGSVSEQYF.

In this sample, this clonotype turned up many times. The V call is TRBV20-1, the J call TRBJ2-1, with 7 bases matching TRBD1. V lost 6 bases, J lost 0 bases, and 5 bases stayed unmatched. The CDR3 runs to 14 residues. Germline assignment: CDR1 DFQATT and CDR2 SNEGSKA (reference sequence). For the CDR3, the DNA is TGCAGTGCCCCCAGACAGGGCTCCTACAATGAGCAGTTCTTC. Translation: CSAPRQGSYNEQFF.

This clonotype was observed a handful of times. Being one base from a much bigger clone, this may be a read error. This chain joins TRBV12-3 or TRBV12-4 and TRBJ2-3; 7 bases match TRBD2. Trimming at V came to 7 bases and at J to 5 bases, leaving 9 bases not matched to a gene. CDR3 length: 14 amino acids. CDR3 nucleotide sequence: TGTGCCAGCATATCAGCGGGGACCATAGATACGCAGTATTTT. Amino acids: CASISAGTIDTQYF.

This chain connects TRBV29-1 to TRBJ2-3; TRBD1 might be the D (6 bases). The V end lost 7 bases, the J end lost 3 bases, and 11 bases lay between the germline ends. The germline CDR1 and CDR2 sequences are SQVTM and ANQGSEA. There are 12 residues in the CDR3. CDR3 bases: TGCAGCGACCGAGGGGGAACAGATACGCAGTATTTT. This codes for CSDRGGTDTQYF.

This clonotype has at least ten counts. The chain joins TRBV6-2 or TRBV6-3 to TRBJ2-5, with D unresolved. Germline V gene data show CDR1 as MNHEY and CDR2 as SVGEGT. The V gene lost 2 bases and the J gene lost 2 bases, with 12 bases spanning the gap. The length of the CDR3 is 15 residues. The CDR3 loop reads CASSYGNARQETQYF. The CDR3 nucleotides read TGTGCCAGCAGTTACGGGAACGCACGACAAGAGACCCAGTACTTC.

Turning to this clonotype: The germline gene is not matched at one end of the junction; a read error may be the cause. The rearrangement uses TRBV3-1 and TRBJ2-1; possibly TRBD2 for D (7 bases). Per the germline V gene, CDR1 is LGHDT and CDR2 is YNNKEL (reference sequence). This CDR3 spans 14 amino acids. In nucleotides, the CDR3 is TGTACCAGCAGCCAAAAGGGGGGGTACAATGAGCAGTTCTTC. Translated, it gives CTSSQKGGYNEQFF.

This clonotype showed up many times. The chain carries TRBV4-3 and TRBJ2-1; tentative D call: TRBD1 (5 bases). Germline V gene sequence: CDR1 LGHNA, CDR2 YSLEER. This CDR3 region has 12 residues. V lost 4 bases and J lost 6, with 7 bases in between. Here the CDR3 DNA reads TGCGCCAGCAGCCCAGGGTTCAATGAGCAGTTCTTC. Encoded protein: CASSPGFNEQFF.

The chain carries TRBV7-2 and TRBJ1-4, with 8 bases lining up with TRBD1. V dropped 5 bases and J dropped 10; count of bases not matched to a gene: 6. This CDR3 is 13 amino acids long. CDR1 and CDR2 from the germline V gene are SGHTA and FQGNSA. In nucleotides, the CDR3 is TGTGCCAGCAGCCTAGGGACAGGCGGAAAACTGTTTTTT. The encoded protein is CASSLGTGGKLFF. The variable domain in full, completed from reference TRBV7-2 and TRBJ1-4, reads GAGVSQSPSNKVTEKGKDVELRCDPISGHTALYWYRQSLGQGLEFLIYFQGNSAPDKSGLPSDRFSAERTGGSVSTLTIQRTQQEDSAVYLCASSLGTGGKLFFGSGTQLSVL.

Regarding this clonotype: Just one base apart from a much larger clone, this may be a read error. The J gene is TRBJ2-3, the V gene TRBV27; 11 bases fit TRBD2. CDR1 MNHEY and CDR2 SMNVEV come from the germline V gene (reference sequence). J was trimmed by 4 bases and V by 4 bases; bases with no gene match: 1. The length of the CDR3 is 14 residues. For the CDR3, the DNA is TGTGCCAGCAGTTCTAGCGGGGGGCCAGATACGCAGTATTTT. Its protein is CASSSSGGPDTQYF.

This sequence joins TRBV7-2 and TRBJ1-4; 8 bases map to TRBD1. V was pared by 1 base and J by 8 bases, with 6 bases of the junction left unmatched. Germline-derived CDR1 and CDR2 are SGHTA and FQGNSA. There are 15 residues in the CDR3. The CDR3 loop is CASSLDGTGREKLFF. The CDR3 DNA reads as TGTGCCAGCAGCTTAGACGGGACAGGCCGGGAAAAACTGTTTTTT.

Written as DNA, the CDR3 is TGTGCCAGCAGCTTAGCTCCGGGACGGAATTTAGACAATGAGCAGTACTTC. Protein sequence: CASSLAPGRNLDNEQYF. The chain carries TRBV7-2 and TRBJ2-7, with D perhaps being TRBD1 or TRBD2 (5 bases each). V lost 0 bases and J 7 bases, leaving 22 bases between the germline ends. The length of the CDR3 is 17 residues. In germline, CDR1 is SGHTA, CDR2 FQGNSA.

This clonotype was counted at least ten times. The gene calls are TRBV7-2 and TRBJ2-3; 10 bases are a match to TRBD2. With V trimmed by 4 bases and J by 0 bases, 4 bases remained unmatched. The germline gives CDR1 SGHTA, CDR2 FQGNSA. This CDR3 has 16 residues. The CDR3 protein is CASSSQRGGSTDTQYF. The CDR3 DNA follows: TGTGCCAGCAGCTCCCAGCGGGGGGGTAGCACAGATACGCAGTATTTT.

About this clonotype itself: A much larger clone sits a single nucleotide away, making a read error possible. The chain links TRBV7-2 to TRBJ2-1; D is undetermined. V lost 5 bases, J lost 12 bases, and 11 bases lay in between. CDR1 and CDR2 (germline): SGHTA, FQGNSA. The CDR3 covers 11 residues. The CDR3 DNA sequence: TGTGCCAGCAGCACCCGAGCGCTGCAGTTCTTC. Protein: CASSTRALQFF.

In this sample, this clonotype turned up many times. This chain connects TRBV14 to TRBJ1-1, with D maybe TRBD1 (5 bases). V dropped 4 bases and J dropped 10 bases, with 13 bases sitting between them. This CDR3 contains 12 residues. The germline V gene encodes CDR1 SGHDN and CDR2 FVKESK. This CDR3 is CASSPSRTTAFF. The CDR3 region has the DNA TGTGCCAGCAGCCCCTCACGGACAACAGCTTTCTTT.

The CDR3 DNA sequence: TGTGCCAGCAGCCCCCTGCTCAGCGGGGGGTACAATGAGCAGTTCTTC. It codes for CASSPLLSGGYNEQFF. V and J are TRBV11-2 and TRBJ2-1; 9 bases agree with TRBD2. CDR3 length: 16 amino acids. From germline, CDR1 is SGHAT and CDR2 FQNNGV. V trimming: 5 bases; J trimming: 4 bases; junction bases outside the gene matches: 9.

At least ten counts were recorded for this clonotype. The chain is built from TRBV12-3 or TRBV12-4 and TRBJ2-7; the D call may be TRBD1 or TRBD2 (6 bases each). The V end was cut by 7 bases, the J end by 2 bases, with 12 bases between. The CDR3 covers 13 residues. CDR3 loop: CASTSGAPYEQYF. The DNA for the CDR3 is TGTGCCAGCACCTCGGGGGCGCCCTACGAGCAGTACTTC.

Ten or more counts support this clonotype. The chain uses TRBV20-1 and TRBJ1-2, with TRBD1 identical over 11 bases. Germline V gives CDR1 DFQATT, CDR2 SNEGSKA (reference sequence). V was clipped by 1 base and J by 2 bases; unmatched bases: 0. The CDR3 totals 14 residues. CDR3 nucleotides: TGCAGTGCTAGAGGGACAGGGGGCAACTATGGCTACACCTTC. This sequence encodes CSARGTGGNYGYTF.

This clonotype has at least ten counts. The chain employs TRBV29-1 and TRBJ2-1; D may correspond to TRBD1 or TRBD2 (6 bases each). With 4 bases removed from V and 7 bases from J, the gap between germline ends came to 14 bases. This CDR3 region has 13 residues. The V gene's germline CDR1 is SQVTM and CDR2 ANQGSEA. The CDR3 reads CSVGPRGQNEQFF. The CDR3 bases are TGCAGCGTTGGACCACGGGGGCAAAATGAGCAGTTCTTC.

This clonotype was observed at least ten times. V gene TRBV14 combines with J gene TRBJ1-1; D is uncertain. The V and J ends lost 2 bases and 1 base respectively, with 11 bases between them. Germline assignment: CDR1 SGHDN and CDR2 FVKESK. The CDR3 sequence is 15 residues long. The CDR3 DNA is TGTGCCAGCAGCCAAAGGCGAGGGTGGAACACTGAAGCTTTCTTT. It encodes CASSQRRGWNTEAFF.

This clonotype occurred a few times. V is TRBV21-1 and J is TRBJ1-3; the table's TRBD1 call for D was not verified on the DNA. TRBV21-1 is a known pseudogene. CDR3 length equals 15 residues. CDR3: CASSSPGHGMDTIYF. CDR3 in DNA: TGTGCCAGCAGCAGCCCGGGACACGGTATGGACACCATATATTTT.